This record looks at one T cell receptor beta chain sequence and its context. Its antigen is currently not known. One base away there is no much larger clone; base qualities are not given. TCR CDR3 regions were amplified from genomic DNA by multiplex PCR using the deep immunoSEQ assay. Extracted genomic DNA from each cell subset was spread evenly across all wells of several immunoSEQ 96-well plates, with each plate serving as a replicate. For sorted subsets, around 200 ng genomic DNA, equal to some 30,000 T cell genomes, was loaded into each replicate PCR. Purified libraries were quantified with a Qubit 3.0 fluorometer, sized on a Bioanalyzer 2100, and re-quantified with the KAPA Library Quantification kit. Every immunoSEQ 96-well plate was sequenced on a separate single-read 150-cycle Illumina NextSeq 550 flow cell. The original pipeline was this. Because only junctional sequences without quality scores were contained in the immunoSEQ output, filtering matching that applied to full-length reads could not be performed. Sequences were annotated with PyIR, a Python wrapper for IgBLAST v1.9, using IMGT germline references to assign V/J genes and CDR3. Reads were removed for weak V/J assignments (E-value above 1e-6), missing CDR3, stop codons, out-of-frame junctions, or ambiguous translated residues. V3J clonotypes were defined by identical inferred V gene, J gene, and CDR3 amino acid sequence. The percentage overlap between two repertoires was calculated by dividing the number of shared unique clonotypes by the size of the smaller repertoire. Richness of each repertoire was evaluated using RTK rarefaction, the Chao1 estimator, and Recon v2.1 estimates of unobserved clonotypes. OLGA was used to compute generation probabilities for all TCRbeta clonotypes that the gDNA method yielded from a handful of donors. The table was pulled from immuneACCESS by TCRdb, which kept in-frame rearrangements only. Such tables lose some clones; where checked, under half of the loss comes from unresolved V genes, and the rest has no known cause. V, J and clone size are taken as reported in that table, and D and trimming were inferred from the DNA itself. This sample gives approximately 2.4 million clones in total; approximately 95% of them show up just once. Roughly 0.13% of the sample rests with the top ten.

This sample is drawn from a study of shared clonotypes between healthy human individuals (dated by TCRdb to about 2020). With respect to the entire study: A few men and two women, aged 18 to 49 years, made up the cohort. For each donor, CD4 naive and CD4 memory were each given three plates, CD8 naive was given two plates, and CD8 memory was given one plate. Blood TCR repertoires of roughly five healthy adults were deeply sequenced to estimate repertoire size and the extent of clonotype sharing between individuals. Different laboratories and diverse techniques were used to prepare libraries and sequence TCR repertoires, to increase sequencing depth and limit assay-specific biases. Each donor's leukapheresis produced roughly between roughly 0.9 and 8.9 billion PBMCs. The investigation overall reported the following: When a handful of donors were compared, the shared fraction of clonotypes was 5% to 6.5% for naive CD4, about 4% for naive CD8, about 2.4% for memory CD4, and less than 0.5% for memory CD8. Compared with non-shared clonotypes, clonotypes shared by all four sorted-subset donors had higher generation probabilities. Estimated clonotype richness was generally larger for naive than for memory subsets. Even with the large sequencing depth, rarefaction of the sorted-subset datasets indicated that sequencing was incomplete. Only blood was sampled, and tissue TCR repertoires likely differ from those in blood. Because the study included only a small number of donors, the genetic and exposure-history diversity represented was limited. Pairwise subsampling led to the expectation that sequencing depth would affect the degree of clonotype sharing among donors.

The CDR3 has 14 amino acids, counting the end cysteine and phenylalanine. Only the CDR3 region is kept as DNA, spanning 42 bases read in frame from base 1. V is cut by 6 bases and J by 4 bases, and the space between the germline ends is 13 bases. CDR1 and CDR2, looked up from the germline V gene, are MNHNS and SASEGT. The donors were healthy, HIV-negative adults with no recently reported acute infections or vaccinations. Only Caucasian adults living in Nashville, Tennessee, USA were represented among the donors. Magnetic negative selection was used to enrich CD4+ T cells, after which naive cells were positively selected on CD45RA and the negative fraction became the memory subset. Blood was collected by leukapheresis, and PBMCs were isolated by Ficoll-Histopaque density gradient centrifugation and then cryopreserved in liquid nitrogen vapor phase. Analytical flow cytometry was used to check the purity and quantity of every magnetically sorted T cell population. Genomic DNA was isolated from every sorted fraction and measured by UV absorbance on a Nanodrop 2000c.

The TCR originated in a man between 18 and 29 years old in good health. Sample: naive CD4+ T cells sorted from blood. What the cell subset or site label conveys for this sample: CD45RA+ positively selected. The chain couples TRBV6-1 to TRBJ1-5; the best D guess is TRBD1, with 6 bases matching. The DNA is TGTGCCAGCAGGGGAGGAGGGGGTAATCAGCCCCAGCATTTT. It codes for CASRGGGGNQPQHF.